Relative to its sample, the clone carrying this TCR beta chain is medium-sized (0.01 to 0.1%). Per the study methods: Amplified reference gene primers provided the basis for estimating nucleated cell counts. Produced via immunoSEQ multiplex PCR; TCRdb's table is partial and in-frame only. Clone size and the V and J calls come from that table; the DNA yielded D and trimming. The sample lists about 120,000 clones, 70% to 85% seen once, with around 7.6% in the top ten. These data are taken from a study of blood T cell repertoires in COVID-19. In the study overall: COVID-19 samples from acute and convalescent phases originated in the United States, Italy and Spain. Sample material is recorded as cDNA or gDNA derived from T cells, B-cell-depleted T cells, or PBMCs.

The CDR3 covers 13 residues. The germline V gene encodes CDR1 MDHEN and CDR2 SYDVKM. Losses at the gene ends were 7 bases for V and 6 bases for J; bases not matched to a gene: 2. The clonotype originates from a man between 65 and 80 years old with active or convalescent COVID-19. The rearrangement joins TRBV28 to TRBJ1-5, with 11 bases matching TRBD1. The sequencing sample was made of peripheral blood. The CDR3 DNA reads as TGTGCCAGCATTGGGACAGGGGGTCAGCCCCAGCATTTT. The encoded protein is CASIGTGGQPQHF.